The TCR beta chain described here comes from a study of technical replicates of blood from a few donors. The CDR3 extends over 16 amino acids. Looked up from germline, CDR1 is MGHRA and CDR2 is YSYEKL. V was shortened by 1 base and J by 0 bases, with 11 bases between the two germline ends. Assay: immunoSEQ multiplex PCR; the TCRdb copy retains only in-frame clones and omits some. The sample holds 91,000 or so clones, 95% seen once. The rearrangement joins TRBV4-1 to TRBJ2-3, with D possibly matching TRBD1 (6 bases). The source is a human donor in good health. The sequenced material came from T cells isolated from PBMCs. The CDR3 DNA reads TGCGCCAGCAGCCAAGTCCGGACAGAGAGCACAGATACGCAGTATTTT. It specifies CASSQVRTESTDTQYF.